The next 5 T cell receptor beta chains were all read from a single sample in a study of shared clonotypes between healthy human individuals. Clones were sequenced by immunoSEQ multiplex PCR, and TCRdb holds only the in-frame ones, with some missing. The sample comprises approximately 2.4 million clones, almost 96% of which are singletons, and around 0.13% rests with the top ten. Sequencing input: naive CD4+ T cells sorted from blood. Subset defined: CD45RA+ positively selected. These receptors all stem from a man aged 18 to 29 in good health.

The chain combines TRBV10-2 with TRBJ2-7, with 8 bases lining up with TRBD2. The CDR3 contains 12 residues. Germline CDR1 reads WSHSY; CDR2 reads SAAADI. With V trimmed by 9 bases and J by 0 bases, 1 base remained unmatched. CDR3: CASSGDSYEQYF. DNA of the CDR3: TGCGCCAGTAGCGGGGACTCCTACGAGCAGTACTTC.

The chain carries TRBV27 and TRBJ2-3; no firm D call. V lost 5 bases and J 6 bases, leaving 15 bases between the germline ends. Germline V gives CDR1 MNHEY, CDR2 SMNVEV (reference sequence). This CDR3 has 14 amino acids. Here the CDR3 DNA reads TGTGCCAGCAGTCCGGCCCCTAGATTCGATACGCAGTATTTT. Protein: CASSPAPRFDTQYF.

The J gene is TRBJ1-2, the V gene TRBV7-9; no definite D call. With 6 bases removed from V and 4 bases from J, the gap between germline ends came to 12 bases. The CDR3 extends over 13 amino acids. Looked up from germline, CDR1 is SEHNR and CDR2 is FQNEAQ (reference sequence). The CDR3 spells CASSPGIVYGYTF. The CDR3 DNA sequence: TGTGCCAGCAGTCCCGGGATTGTCTATGGCTACACCTTC.

The rearrangement uses TRBV6-1 and TRBJ2-3; 8 bases match TRBD2. V lost 6 bases, J lost 1 base, and 3 bases stayed unmatched. The CDR3 length is 14 residues. Looked up from germline, CDR1 is MNHNS and CDR2 is SASEGT. This CDR3 reads CASRPTSGTDTQYF. CDR3 DNA: TGTGCCAGCAGACCGACTAGCGGCACAGATACGCAGTATTTT.

The V call is TRBV7-9, the J call TRBJ1-1; 10 nucleotides align to TRBD1. Trimming took 2 bases from V and 2 from J; bases not matched to a gene: 5. The CDR3 is 16 amino acids. Germline values: CDR1 SEHNR, CDR2 FQNEAQ (reference sequence). The CDR3 nucleotides are TGTGCCAGCAGCTTAAAGGGACAGGGGCCCAACACTGAAGCTTTCTTT. Translating it yields CASSLKGQGPNTEAFF.